This T cell receptor beta chain was profiled in a study of T cell repertoires in cytomegalovirus infection. The sample holds a few counts of this clonotype. Germline V CDR1 and CDR2: MNHNS, SASEGT. The length of the CDR3 is 18 residues. V was trimmed by 2 bases and J by 1 base, leaving 18 bases between them. TCRdb analysed the reads with MiXCR anew, one entry per CDR3 protein. Seen here are some 600,000 distinct CDR3 sequences, 20% to 30% observed once, and the top ten hold 6.5% to 10%. V is TRBV6-1 and J is TRBJ1-5; possibly TRBD1 for D (6 bases). The sequence came from a human donor in good health (CMV status not recorded). Some clones in this sample may be carry-over from other donors' samples. The source material was CD8+ T cells from PBMCs. CDR3 bases: TGTGCCAGCAGTGAAACAGGGACCCCAGTTGCGAGCAATCAGCCCCAGCATTTT. This codes for CASSETGTPVASNQPQHF.